This T cell receptor beta chain is drawn from a study of T cells after posttransplantation cyclophosphamide. Profiling relied on immunoSEQ multiplex PCR, and the TCRdb table lists in-frame clones only, not all of them. The table includes tens of thousands of clones, about 82% detected once. Deletions cut 1 base from V and 4 bases from J, with 11 bases between. CDR1 and CDR2 from the germline V gene are MNHEY and SMNVEV (reference sequence). This CDR3 comprises 16 residues. This chain joins TRBV27 and TRBJ2-6; tentative D call: TRBD2 (6 bases). The clonotype comes from a young man with a blood cancer, CMV-positive, and with a related stem cell donor. The sample consisted of PBMCs. DNA of the CDR3: TGTGCCAGCAGTTTATGGCCCGCGGGAGGGGCCAACGTCCTGACTTTC. Protein product: CASSLWPAGGANVLTF.